The TCR beta chain under discussion was sequenced for a study of CD8 T cells in Susac syndrome. Across the study: When their blood was taken, patients with Susac syndrome were therapy-naive, taking corticosteroids, or taking intravenous immunoglobulin alone. Whole-study results and caveats: Total CD8+ and CD8+ TEMRA repertoires contained fewer than 20 and five Susac-specific public clones, respectively.

V lost 5 bases, J lost 5 bases, and 17 bases lay in between. The CDR3 loop spans 15 amino acids. Germline loops: CDR1 MNHEY, CDR2 SMNVEV (reference sequence). RNA totalling roughly 0.45 to 1 ug underwent reverse transcription with random hexamers. The authors amplified TCR beta CDR3 across 54 Vbeta and 13 Jbeta using immunoSEQ multiplex PCR. From the immunoSEQ multiplex PCR reads, TCRdb called clonotypes with MiXCR, one entry per CDR3 protein. The table lists about 100,000 distinct CDR3 sequences, 95% of them singletons, with approximately 0.33% in the top ten. Regarding this clonotype: The antigen is unknown.

CD8+ and CD4+ T cells were negatively isolated; TEMRA cells were FACS-enriched. The sample comprised CD8+ T cells from PBMCs. The chain links TRBV27 to TRBJ2-3; TRBD1 or TRBD2 may be the D gene (6 bases each). This clonotype was sampled from a human donor with Susac syndrome. CDR3 residues: CASSPFGGPGDTQYF. The CDR3 DNA follows: TGTGCCAGCAGTCCCTTCGGGGGCCCCGGAGATACGCAGTATTTT.